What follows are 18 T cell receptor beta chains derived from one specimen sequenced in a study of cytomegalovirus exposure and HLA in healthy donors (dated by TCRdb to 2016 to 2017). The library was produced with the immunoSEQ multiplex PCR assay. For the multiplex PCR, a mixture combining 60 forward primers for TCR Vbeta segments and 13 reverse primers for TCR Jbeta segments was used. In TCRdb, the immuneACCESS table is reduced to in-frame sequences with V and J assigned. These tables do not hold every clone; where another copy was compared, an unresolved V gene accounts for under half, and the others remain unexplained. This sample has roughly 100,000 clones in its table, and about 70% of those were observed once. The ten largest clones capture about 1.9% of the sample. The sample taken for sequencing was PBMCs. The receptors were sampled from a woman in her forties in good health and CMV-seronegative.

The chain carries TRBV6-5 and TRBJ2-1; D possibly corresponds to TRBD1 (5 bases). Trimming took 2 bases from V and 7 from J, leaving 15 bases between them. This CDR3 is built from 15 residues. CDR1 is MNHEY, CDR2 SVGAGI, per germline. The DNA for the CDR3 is TGTGCCAGCAGTTACGGGGCAGAGGCCGGTAATGAGCAGTTCTTC. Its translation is CASSYGAEAGNEQFF.

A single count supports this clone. Written as DNA, the CDR3 is TGTGCCAGTAGTATAGCAGTTACCACTGAAGCTTTCTTT. Protein sequence: CASSIAVTTEAFF. This rearrangement joins TRBV19 to TRBJ1-1, with no clear D. The V gene's germline CDR1 is LNHDA and CDR2 SQIVND (reference sequence). Trimming cost V 1 base and J 4 bases, with 7 bases left between them. CDR3 length: 13 amino acids.

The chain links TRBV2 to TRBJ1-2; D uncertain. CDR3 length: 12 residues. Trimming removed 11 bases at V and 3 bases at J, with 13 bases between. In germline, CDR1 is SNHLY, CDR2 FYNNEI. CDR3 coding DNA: TGTGCCGTACGGGGAGTTTACTATGGCTACACCTTC. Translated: CAVRGVYYGYTF.

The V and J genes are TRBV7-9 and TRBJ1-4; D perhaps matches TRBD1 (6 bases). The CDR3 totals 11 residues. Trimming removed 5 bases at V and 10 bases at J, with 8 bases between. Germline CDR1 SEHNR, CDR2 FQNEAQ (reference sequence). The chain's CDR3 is CASSLTGKLFF. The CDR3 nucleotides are TGTGCCAGCAGCCTGACAGGAAAACTGTTTTTT. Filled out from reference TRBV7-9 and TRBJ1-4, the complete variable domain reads DTGVSQNPRHKITKRGQNVTFRCDPISEHNRLYWYRQTLGQGPEFLTYFQNEAQLEKSRLLSDRFSAERPKGSFSTLEIQRTEQGDSAMYLCASSLTGKLFFGSGTQLSVL.

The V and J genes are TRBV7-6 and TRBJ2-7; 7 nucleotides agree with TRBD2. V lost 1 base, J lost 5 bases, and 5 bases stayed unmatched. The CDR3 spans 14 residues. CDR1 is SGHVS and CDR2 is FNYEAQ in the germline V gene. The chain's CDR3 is CASSLEAGRDEQYF. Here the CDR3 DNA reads TGTGCCAGCAGCTTAGAAGCGGGGAGGGACGAGCAGTACTTC.

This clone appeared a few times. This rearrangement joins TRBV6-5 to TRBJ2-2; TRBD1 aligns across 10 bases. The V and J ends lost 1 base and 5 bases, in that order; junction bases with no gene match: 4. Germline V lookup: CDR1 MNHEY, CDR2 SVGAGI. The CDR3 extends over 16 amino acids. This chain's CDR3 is CASSYFRTGGTGELFF. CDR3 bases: TGTGCCAGCAGTTACTTTCGGACAGGGGGTACCGGGGAGCTGTTTTTT.

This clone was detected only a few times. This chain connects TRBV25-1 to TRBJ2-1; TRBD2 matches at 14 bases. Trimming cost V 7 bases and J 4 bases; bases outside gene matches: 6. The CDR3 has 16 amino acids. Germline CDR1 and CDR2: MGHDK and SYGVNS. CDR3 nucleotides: TGTGCCAGCACTAAGGGGACTAGCGGGGGATACAATGAGCAGTTCTTC. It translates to CASTKGTSGGYNEQFF.

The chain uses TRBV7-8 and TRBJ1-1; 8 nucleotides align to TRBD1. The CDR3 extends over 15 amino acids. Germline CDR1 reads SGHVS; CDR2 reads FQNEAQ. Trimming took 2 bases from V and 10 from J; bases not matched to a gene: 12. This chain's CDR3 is CASSLSSGQGATAFF. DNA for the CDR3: TGTGCCAGCAGCTTAAGTTCGGGGCAGGGGGCAACAGCTTTCTTT.

CDR3 loop: CASSLGRDSTQYF. CDR3 DNA: TGTGCCAGCAGCTTAGGTCGGGATTCTACGCAGTATTTT. The rearrangement joins TRBV11-2 to TRBJ2-3; D is perhaps TRBD2 (5 bases). There are 13 residues in the CDR3. Germline V CDR1 and CDR2: SGHAT, FQNNGV. V was clipped by 1 base and J by 8 bases, with 10 bases between them.

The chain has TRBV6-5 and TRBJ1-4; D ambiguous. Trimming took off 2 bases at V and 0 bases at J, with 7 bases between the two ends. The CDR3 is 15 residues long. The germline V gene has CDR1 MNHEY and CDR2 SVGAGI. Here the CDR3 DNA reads TGTGCCAGCAGTTACATGCGTGCAACTAATGAAAAACTGTTTTTT. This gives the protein CASSYMRATNEKLFF.

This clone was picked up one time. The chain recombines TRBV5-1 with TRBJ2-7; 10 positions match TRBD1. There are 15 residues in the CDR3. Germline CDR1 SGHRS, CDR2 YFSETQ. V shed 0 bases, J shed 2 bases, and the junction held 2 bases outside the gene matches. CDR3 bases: TGCGCCAGCAGCTTGGTGGACAGGGGGACCTACGAGCAGTACTTC. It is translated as CASSLVDRGTYEQYF.

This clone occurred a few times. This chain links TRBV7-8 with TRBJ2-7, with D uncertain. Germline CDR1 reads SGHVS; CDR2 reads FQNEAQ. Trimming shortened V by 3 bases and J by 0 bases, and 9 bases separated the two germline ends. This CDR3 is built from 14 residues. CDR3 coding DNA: TGTGCCAGCAGCTTTGGAGAGAGCTCCTACGAGCAGTACTTC. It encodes CASSFGESSYEQYF.

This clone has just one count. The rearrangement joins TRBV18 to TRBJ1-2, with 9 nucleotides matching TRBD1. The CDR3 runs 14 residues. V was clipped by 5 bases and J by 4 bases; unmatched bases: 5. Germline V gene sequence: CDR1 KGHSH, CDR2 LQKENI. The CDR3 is CASSGQGQGYGYTF. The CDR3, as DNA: TGTGCCAGCTCAGGACAGGGGCAGGGCTATGGCTACACCTTC.

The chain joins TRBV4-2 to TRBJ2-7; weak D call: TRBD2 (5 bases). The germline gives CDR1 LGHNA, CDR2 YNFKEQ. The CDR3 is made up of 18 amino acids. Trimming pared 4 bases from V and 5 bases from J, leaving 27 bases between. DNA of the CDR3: TGTGCCAGCAGCCGCACACGACCCCCCGATTCAAAGGGAGACGAGCAGTACTTC. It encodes CASSRTRPPDSKGDEQYF.

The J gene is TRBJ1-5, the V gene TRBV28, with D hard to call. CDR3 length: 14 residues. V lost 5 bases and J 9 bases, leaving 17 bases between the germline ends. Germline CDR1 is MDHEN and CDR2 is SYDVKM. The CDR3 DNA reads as TGTGCCAGCAGTCAATCCTCCGACGGGAGGCCCCAGCATTTT. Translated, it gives CASSQSSDGRPQHF.

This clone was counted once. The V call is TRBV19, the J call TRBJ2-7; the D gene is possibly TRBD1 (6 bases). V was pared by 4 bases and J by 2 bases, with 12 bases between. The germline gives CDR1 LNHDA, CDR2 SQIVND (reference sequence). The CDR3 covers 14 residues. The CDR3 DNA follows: TGTGCCAGTAGTAGCGCCAGGGGAACCTACGAGCAGTACTTC. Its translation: CASSSARGTYEQYF.

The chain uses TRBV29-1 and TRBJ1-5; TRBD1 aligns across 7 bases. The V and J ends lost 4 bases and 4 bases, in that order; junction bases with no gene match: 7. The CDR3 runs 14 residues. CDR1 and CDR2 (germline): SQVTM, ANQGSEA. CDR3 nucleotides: TGCAGCGTTGCGGAGGGACAGTATAATCAGCCCCAGCATTTT. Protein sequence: CSVAEGQYNQPQHF.

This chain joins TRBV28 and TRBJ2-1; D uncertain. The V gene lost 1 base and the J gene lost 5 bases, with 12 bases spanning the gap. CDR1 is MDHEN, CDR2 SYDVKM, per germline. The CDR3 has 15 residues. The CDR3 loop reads CASSLLGSGHNEQFF. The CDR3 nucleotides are TGTGCCAGCAGTTTATTGGGTTCTGGGCACAATGAGCAGTTCTTC.